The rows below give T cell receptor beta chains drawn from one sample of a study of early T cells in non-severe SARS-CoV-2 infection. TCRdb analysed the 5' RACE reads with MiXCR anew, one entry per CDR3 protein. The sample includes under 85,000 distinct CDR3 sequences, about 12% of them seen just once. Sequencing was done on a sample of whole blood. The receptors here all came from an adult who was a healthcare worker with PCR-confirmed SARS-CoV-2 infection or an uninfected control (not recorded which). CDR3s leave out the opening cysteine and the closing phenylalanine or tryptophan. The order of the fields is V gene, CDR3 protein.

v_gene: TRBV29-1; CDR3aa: SVIRGNTGELF
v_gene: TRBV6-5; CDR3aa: ASSSPPIYEQY
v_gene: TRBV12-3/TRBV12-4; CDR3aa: ASEDRANTEAF
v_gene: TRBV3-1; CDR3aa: ASSQDGVGPGSPLH
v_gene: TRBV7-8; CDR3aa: ASRSPGLANTGELF
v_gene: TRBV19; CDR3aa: ASSPPGFGDEKLF
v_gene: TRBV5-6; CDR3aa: ASYLAGGPGEQY
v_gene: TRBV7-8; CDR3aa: ASSLRGRAGNTIY
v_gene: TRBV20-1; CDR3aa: SARRTSGSFSGGEQF
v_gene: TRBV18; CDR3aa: ASSKDGVDTEAF
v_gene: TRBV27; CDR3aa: ASRKGLQETQY
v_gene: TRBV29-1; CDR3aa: SVARAGDGSPEQF
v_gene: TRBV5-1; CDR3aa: ASSLNTGAYEQY
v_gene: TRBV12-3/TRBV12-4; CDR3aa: ASSPVTGELF
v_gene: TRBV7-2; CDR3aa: ASSLAGRGSVNSPLH
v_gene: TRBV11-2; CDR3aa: ASSLVYGGVVTDTQY
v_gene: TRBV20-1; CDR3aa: SARDLRIIYNEQF
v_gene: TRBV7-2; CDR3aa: ASSRASRSEQY